These 22 T cell receptor beta chains originate from one sample sequenced in a study of blood T cell repertoires in COVID-19 (dated by TCRdb to the early 2020s). Receptors were amplified or captured by the immunoSEQ multiplex PCR assay. The table comes from immuneACCESS by way of TCRdb, which keeps in-frame sequences with V and J called. Part of the clones is missing from these tables; in studies checked, under half for an unresolved V gene and the rest for unknown reasons. This sample holds approximately 450,000 clones; 80% to 90% were observed only once. Of the sample, about 1.1% is held by the ten largest clones. The sequencing sample was made of PBMCs or T cells enriched from blood (not recorded which). These receptors were taken from a man aged 25-45 years who had recovered from COVID-19.

The chain couples TRBV30 to TRBJ1-6, with unresolved D. The CDR3 loop spans 13 amino acids. Between the trimmed V and J ends, which lost 0 bases and 10 bases, there was a span of 10 bases. Germline V CDR1 and CDR2: GTSNPN, SVGIG (reference sequence). In DNA form, the CDR3 reads TGTGCCTGGAGTGTAACGGGGAAGTCACCCCTCCACTTT. This codes for CAWSVTGKSPLHF.

The rearrangement links TRBV5-1 to TRBJ2-7, with D possibly TRBD2 on 6 matching bases. The V end was cut by 3 bases, the J end by 2 bases, with 24 bases between. The V gene's germline CDR1 is SGHRS and CDR2 YFSETQ. The CDR3 is made up of 18 amino acids. The CDR3 spells CASSSRESVRSSTYEQYF. CDR3 nucleotides: TGCGCCAGCAGCTCCCGGGAGAGCGTCAGGTCATCTACCTACGAGCAGTACTTC.

The chain has TRBV12-3 or TRBV12-4 and TRBJ1-1; D remains unclear. The CDR3 extends over 13 amino acids. The V and J ends lost 5 bases and 4 bases respectively, with 11 bases between them. CDR3 nucleotides: TGTGCCAGCAGTGATGCCCGGGGCACTGAAGCTTTCTTT. Residues: CASSDARGTEAFF.

The chain employs TRBV30 and TRBJ1-5; TRBD1 agrees at 8 bases. The CDR3 runs to 15 residues. With V trimmed by 3 bases and J by 2 bases, 6 bases remained unmatched. CDR1 and CDR2 from the germline V gene are GTSNPN and SVGIG (reference sequence). The CDR3 sequence: CAWRGQVGGNQPQHF. The CDR3 nucleotides are TGTGCCTGGAGGGGACAGGTCGGTGGCAATCAGCCCCAGCATTTT.

The chain joins TRBV4-1 to TRBJ2-1; D uncertain. The CDR3 loop spans 15 amino acids. CDR1 is MGHRA, CDR2 YSYEKL, per germline. Deletions cut 1 base from V and 2 bases from J, with 9 bases between. The CDR3 DNA reads as TGCGCCAGCAGCCAAGGTGAGGCCCCCTACAATGAGCAGTTCTTC. It codes for CASSQGEAPYNEQFF.

The chain links TRBV28 to TRBJ2-5; 7 nucleotides align to TRBD1. CDR1 is MDHEN and CDR2 is SYDVKM in the germline V gene. The V and J ends lost 7 bases and 3 bases, in that order; junction bases with no gene match: 20. This CDR3 spans 18 amino acids. The CDR3 nucleotides are TGTGCCAGCAATCGCGCAACCAGGGGGTCCTTCTGGGAAGAGACCCAGTACTTC. It specifies CASNRATRGSFWEETQYF.

This chain connects TRBV21-1 to TRBJ2-4; whether TRBD2, the table's D call, matches the DNA was not checked. TRBV21-1 is a documented pseudogene. There are 19 residues in the CDR3. The DNA for the CDR3 is TGTGCCAGCAGCAAAAAGGGGACTAGCGGGCAACTAGCCAAAAACATTCAGTACTTC. It is translated as CASSKKGTSGQLAKNIQYF.

The chain joins TRBV12-5 to TRBJ1-1, with D unresolved. Deletions cut 2 bases from V and 5 bases from J, with 12 bases between. The CDR3 has 14 amino acids. The germline V gene encodes CDR1 LGHNT and CDR2 FRNRAP. CDR3 in DNA: TGTGCTAGTGGTTTGTCGGGGAGAGGAACTGAAGCTTTCTTT. Translation gives CASGLSGRGTEAFF.

This clone was counted once. The CDR3: CASSQREGQGGYEQYF. The CDR3 nucleotides read TGCGCCAGCAGCCAACGAGAGGGACAGGGTGGGTACGAGCAGTACTTC. V usage is TRBV4-1 and J usage is TRBJ2-7; 9 bases are shared with TRBD1. V gave up 2 bases and J gave up 4 bases; unmatched junction bases: 9. The CDR3 consists of 16 residues. From germline, CDR1 is MGHRA and CDR2 YSYEKL.

The V and J genes are TRBV5-1 and TRBJ2-3; 8 nucleotides match TRBD2. The V and J ends lost 5 bases and 1 base, in that order; junction bases with no gene match: 9. The CDR3 covers 16 residues. Germline lookup yields CDR1 SGHRS and CDR2 YFSETQ. CDR3 amino acids: CASRPNGLAGTDTQYF. The CDR3 region has the DNA TGCGCCAGCAGACCTAATGGACTAGCTGGCACAGATACGCAGTATTTT. Full variable domain (remainder filled in from reference TRBV5-1 and TRBJ2-3): KAGVTQTPRYLIKTRGQQVTLSCSPISGHRSVSWYQQTPGQGLQFLFEYFSETQRNKGNFPGRFSGRQFSNSRSEMNVSTLELGDSALYLCASRPNGLAGTDTQYFGPGTRLTVL.

This sequence joins TRBV5-1 and TRBJ2-7; 9 nucleotides match TRBD2. The CDR3 is 15 amino acids. V was pared by 2 bases and J by 3 bases, with 6 bases of the junction left unmatched. The germline V gene has CDR1 SGHRS and CDR2 YFSETQ. DNA of the CDR3: TGCGCCAGCAGCTTTGTAGCGGGAGAGGGCTACGAGCAGTACTTC. It is translated as CASSFVAGEGYEQYF.

This chain links TRBV29-1 with TRBJ1-2; TRBD1 matches 8 bases. The CDR3 runs to 13 residues. Germline V lookup: CDR1 SQVTM, CDR2 ANQGSEA. V dropped 4 bases and J dropped 3; count of bases not matched to a gene: 4. CDR3 sequence (DNA): TGCAGCGTTGGGACAGGGAGGGACTATGGCTACACCTTC. Translating it yields CSVGTGRDYGYTF.

The DNA for the CDR3 is TGTGCCAGCAGTGACCCGGACAGCCCTGAACCCTACGAGCAGTACTTC. Translation gives CASSDPDSPEPYEQYF. The rearrangement uses TRBV2 and TRBJ2-7; weak D call: TRBD1 (6 bases). The length of the CDR3 is 16 residues. Looked up from germline, CDR1 is SNHLY and CDR2 is FYNNEI. The ends were cut back, 3 bases at V and 2 bases at J, with 17 bases in the middle.

The chain joins TRBV2 to TRBJ1-2; no firm D call. The CDR3 has 12 amino acids. With 4 bases removed from V and 5 bases from J, the gap between germline ends came to 8 bases. Germline V lookup: CDR1 SNHLY, CDR2 FYNNEI. The CDR3 DNA is TGTGCCAGCAGTGTGTATCTATATGGCTACACCTTC. It codes for CASSVYLYGYTF.

This clone was seen a few times. The genes are TRBV7-9 and TRBJ2-1; TRBD2 matches at 8 bases. Germline CDR1 SEHNR, CDR2 FQNEAQ (reference sequence). V was clipped by 4 bases and J by 6 bases; unmatched bases: 14. The CDR3 is 17 amino acids. CDR3 protein: CASSSQRVIAGGNEQFF. DNA of the CDR3: TGTGCCAGCAGCTCCCAACGGGTTATTGCGGGAGGCAATGAGCAGTTCTTC.

The rearrangement joins TRBV10-3 to TRBJ2-7, with 7 positions matching TRBD1. J gave up 5 bases and V 2 bases, and 6 bases lay outside the gene matches. CDR1 ENHRY and CDR2 SYGVKD come from the germline V gene. The CDR3 is 14 residues long. CDR3 region: CAISEATGIHEQYF. Written as DNA, the CDR3 is TGTGCCATCAGTGAGGCGACAGGGATCCACGAGCAGTACTTC.

The chain has TRBV7-9 and TRBJ2-1; D ambiguous. The CDR3 totals 13 residues. V was cut by 0 bases and J by 7 bases, with 7 bases left in between. Germline values: CDR1 SEHNR, CDR2 FQNEAQ (reference sequence). DNA for the CDR3: TGTGCCAGCAGCTTAGCGGAGTTGAATGAGCAGTTCTTC. Protein product: CASSLAELNEQFF. The whole variable domain, filled in from reference TRBV7-9 and TRBJ2-1, reads DTGVSQNPRHKITKRGQNVTFRCDPISEHNRLYWYRQTLGQGPEFLTYFQNEAQLEKSRLLSDRFSAERPKGSFSTLEIQRTEQGDSAMYLCASSLAELNEQFFGPGTRLTVL.

The chain joins TRBV27 to TRBJ2-2; D might be TRBD1 (5 bases). CDR1 is MNHEY and CDR2 is SMNVEV in the germline V gene (reference sequence). V lost 2 bases and J 2 bases, leaving 12 bases between the germline ends. CDR3 length: 16 residues. As DNA, the CDR3 is TGTGCCAGCAGTTTACAGCGACAGACCAACACCGGGGAGCTGTTTTTT. As protein: CASSLQRQTNTGELFF.

The chain has TRBV7-6 and TRBJ2-4; 7 bases match TRBD1. The CDR3 extends over 13 amino acids. Looked up from germline, CDR1 is SGHVS and CDR2 is FNYEAQ. V dropped 5 bases and J dropped 5; count of bases not matched to a gene: 3. The CDR3 region is CASSQGQQNIQYF. The CDR3, as DNA: TGTGCCAGCAGCCAGGGACAGCAAAACATTCAGTACTTC.

The rearrangement joins TRBV7-9 to TRBJ1-6; tentative D call: TRBD1 (5 bases). V was clipped by 7 bases and J by 7 bases, with 17 bases between them. This CDR3 is 15 amino acids long. CDR1 and CDR2 from the germline V gene are SEHNR and FQNEAQ (reference sequence). This CDR3 reads CASTTGGLGNSPLHF. The CDR3 DNA reads as TGTGCCAGCACCACGGGGGGGTTGGGGAATTCACCCCTCCACTTT.

The J gene is TRBJ2-1, the V gene TRBV5-1; possible D gene TRBD2, 5 bases. Per germline, CDR1 SGHRS and CDR2 YFSETQ. V was trimmed by 4 bases and J by 0 bases, leaving 11 bases between them. This CDR3 region has 15 residues. The CDR3 region is CASSQDGGSYNEQFF. DNA for the CDR3: TGCGCCAGCAGCCAGGACGGAGGCTCCTACAATGAGCAGTTCTTC.

Concerning this clone itself: The same CDR3 also results from other DNA sequences found in this sample. V usage is TRBV3-1 (or the pseudogene TRBV3-2) and J usage is TRBJ2-2; 7 bases line up with TRBD2. The germline gives CDR1 LGHDT, CDR2 YNNKEL (reference sequence). V gave up 1 base and J gave up 6 bases; unmatched junction bases: 2. This CDR3 spans 14 amino acids. CDR3 sequence reads: CASSQAGGPGELFF. CDR3 DNA: TGTGCCAGCAGCCAAGCGGGGGGACCCGGGGAGCTGTTTTTT.